Sequencing of this T cell receptor (beta chain) was carried out in a study of CD4+ T cells in melanoma. This clone has only a few counts. Its antigen is currently unknown. Findings and caveats of the study: Neoantigen-specific CD4+ T cells in melanoma reportedly had diverse differentiation states.

Profiled with immunoSEQ multiplex PCR; TCRdb holds only in-frame clones, not every one. In the table there are 13,000 to 15,000 clones, around 68% of which are singletons. The sample taken for sequencing was cells from a culture (not recorded whether cultured in vitro). This sequence was found in a human donor with melanoma.

The CDR3 spells CASSQGGGWNTEAFF. In nucleotides, the CDR3 is TGTGCCAGCAGCCAAGGGGGGGGATGGAACACTGAAGCTTTCTTT. The chain carries TRBV7-8 and TRBJ1-1; perhaps TRBD1 as D (6 bases). Between the trimmed V and J ends, which lost 5 bases and 1 base, there was a span of 14 bases. The V gene's germline CDR1 is SGHVS and CDR2 FQNEAQ. The CDR3 totals 15 residues.